This TCR beta chain emerged from a study of CD8+ T cells in alopecia areata. Sampling of alopecia areata patients yielded lesional scalp punch biopsies as well as peripheral blood. The CDR3 covers 15 residues. Trimming removed 0 bases from V and 3 bases from J, with 12 bases in between. Germline V gene sequence: CDR1 MNHEY, CDR2 SMNVEV (reference sequence). Following RNA extraction, reverse transcription yielded cDNA that acted as the sequencing template. Clones were sequenced by immunoSEQ multiplex PCR, and TCRdb holds only the in-frame ones, with some missing. Of roughly 13,000 clones detected, under 60% appear once; the ten largest clones hold about 11%.

V gene TRBV27 combines with J gene TRBJ2-7; perhaps D is TRBD1 or TRBD2 (5 bases each). This specimen was skin, taken at week 0. This receptor was identified in a human donor with alopecia areata. The CDR3 here is CASSLSGTRGYEQYF. The CDR3 DNA is TGTGCCAGCAGTTTATCAGGGACCCGGGGCTACGAGCAGTACTTC.